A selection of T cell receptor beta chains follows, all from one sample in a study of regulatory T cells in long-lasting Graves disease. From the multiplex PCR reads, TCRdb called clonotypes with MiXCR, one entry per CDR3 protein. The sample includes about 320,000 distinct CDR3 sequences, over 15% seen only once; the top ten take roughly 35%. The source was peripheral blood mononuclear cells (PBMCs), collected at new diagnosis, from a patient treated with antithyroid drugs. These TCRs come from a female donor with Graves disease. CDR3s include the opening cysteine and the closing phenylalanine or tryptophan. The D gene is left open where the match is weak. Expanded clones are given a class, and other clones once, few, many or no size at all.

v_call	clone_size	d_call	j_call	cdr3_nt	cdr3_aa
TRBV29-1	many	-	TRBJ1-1	TGCAGCGTGACCGACAGGCGTCAGAACACTGAAGCTTTCTTT	CSVTDRRQNTEAFF
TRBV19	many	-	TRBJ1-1	TGTGCCACTCTAGACCGAGGACGGGGGCGGTCAGGGTCTGAAGCTTTCTTT	CATLDRGRGRSGSEAFF
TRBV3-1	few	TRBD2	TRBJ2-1	TGTGCCAGCAGCCAAGTCAATTCGGGACTAGTCGGCGATGAGCAGTTCTTC	CASSQVNSGLVGDEQFF
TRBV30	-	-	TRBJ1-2	TGTGCCTGGAGTGTTGATGCGCGTTTATTATCCGGCTACACCTTC	CAWSVDARLLSGYTF
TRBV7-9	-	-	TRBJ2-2	TGTGCCAGCGGGGAACGAGGGGAGCTGTTTTTT	CASGERGELFF
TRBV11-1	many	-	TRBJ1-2	TGTGCCAGCAGCAATAGGACGGCTAACTATGGCTACACCTTC	CASSNRTANYGYTF
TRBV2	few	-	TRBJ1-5	TGTGCCAGCAGGAACTGGGGGCAGGGTGGGGTTCGACAGCCCCAGCATTTT	CASRNWGQGGVRQPQHF
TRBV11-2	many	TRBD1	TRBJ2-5	TGTGCCAGCAGACCAGGGGGCCAAGAGACCCAGTACTTC	CASRPGGQETQYF
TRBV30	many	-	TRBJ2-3	TGTGCCTACAAAGCCAGGACAGATACGCAGTATTTT	CAYKARTDTQYF
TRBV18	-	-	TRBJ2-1	TGTGCCAGCTCACCACCGGAAATGGGTAATGAGCAGTTCTTC	CASSPPEMGNEQFF
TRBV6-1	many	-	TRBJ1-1	TGTGCCAGCAGTGAAGCGCAGGACTTGCTCCGTTGGGTGAACACTGAAGCTTTCTTT	CASSEAQDLLRWVNTEAFF
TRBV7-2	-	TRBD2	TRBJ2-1	TGTGCCAGCAGCTTAGTGTCCCTGACTAGCGGGTTCGGTGAGCAGTTCTTC	CASSLVSLTSGFGEQFF
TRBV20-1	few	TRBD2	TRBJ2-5	TGCAGTGCTAGACCCTCTAGCGGGAGGGGACGGGAGACCCAGCACTTC	CSARPSSGRGRETQHF
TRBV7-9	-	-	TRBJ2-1	TGTGCCAGCAGACCATGGGGCTACAATGAGCAGTTCTTC	CASRPWGYNEQFF
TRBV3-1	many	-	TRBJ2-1	TGTGCCAGCAGCCAAGAAGGTGGTTTTATGGAGTTCTTC	CASSQEGGFMEFF
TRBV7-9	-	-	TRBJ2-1	TGTGCCAGCACCCCCACAGGGTCAAAGCGGCCAACCTACAATGAGCAGTTCTTC	CASTPTGSKRPTYNEQFF
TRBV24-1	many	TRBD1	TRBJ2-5	TGTGCCACCAGTGATTACGGACAGGGGGGGGAGACCCAGTACTTC	CATSDYGQGGETQYF
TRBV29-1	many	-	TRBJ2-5	TGCAGCGTTGAAGATGGACACCAAGAGACCCAGTACTTC	CSVEDGHQETQYF
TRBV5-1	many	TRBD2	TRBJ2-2	TGCGCCAGCAGCTCCCAAGCGGGAGTGGGCACCGGGGAGCTGTTTTTT	CASSSQAGVGTGELFF
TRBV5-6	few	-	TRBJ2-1	TGTGCCAGCACCTTGACGGGACGGAGCTCCTACAATGAGCAGTTCTTC	CASTLTGRSSYNEQFF
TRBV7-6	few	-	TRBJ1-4	TGTGCCAGCAGCTTAGGTCGGTTCAGGGAAGCAAATGAAAAACTGTTTTTT	CASSLGRFREANEKLFF
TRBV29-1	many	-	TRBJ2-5	TGCAGCGTGGGCCCTAGCGTGACAGCTGAGACCCAGTACTTC	CSVGPSVTAETQYF
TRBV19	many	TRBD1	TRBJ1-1	TGTGCCAGTAGTATACCGGACAGGGAAGCTTTCTTT	CASSIPDREAFF
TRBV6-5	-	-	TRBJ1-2	TGTGCCAGCAGTTACTCGACAGAGGGAGGCTACACCTTC	CASSYSTEGGYTF
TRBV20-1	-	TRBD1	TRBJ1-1	TGCAGTGCGGGGGGACAGAGGATCACTGAAGCTTTCTTT	CSAGGQRITEAFF
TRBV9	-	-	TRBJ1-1	TGTGCCAGCAGCCCAGAGGTTCCGAGGGACACTGAAGCTTTCTTT	CASSPEVPRDTEAFF
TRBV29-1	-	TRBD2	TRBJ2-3	TGCAGCGTCCCGGGACTAGCGGGAGGACCAGATACGCAGTATTTT	CSVPGLAGGPDTQYF
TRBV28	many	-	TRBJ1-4	TGTGCCAGCAGTAATGTTTTCGGCCCGATAAAACTGTTTTTT	CASSNVFGPIKLFF
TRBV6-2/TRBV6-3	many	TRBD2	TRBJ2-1	TGTGCCAGCAGTGGGGGACTAGCGGGAGGAAATAATGAGCAGTTCTTC	CASSGGLAGGNNEQFF
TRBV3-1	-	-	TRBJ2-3	TGTGCCAGCAGCCAAGATACGACAAACACAGATACGCAGTATTTT	CASSQDTTNTDTQYF
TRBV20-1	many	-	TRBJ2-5	TGCAGTGCTAGTTCCCCGCAAGAGACCCAGTACTTC	CSASSPQETQYF
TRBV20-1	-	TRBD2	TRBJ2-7	TGCAGTGCTAGAGAAGGCGGGAGGGCCCCCGAGCAGTACTTC	CSAREGGRAPEQYF
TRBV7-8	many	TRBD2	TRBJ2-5	TGTGCCAGCAGCTTAGGACTAGCGGGAGACGGAGAGACCCAGTACTTC	CASSLGLAGDGETQYF
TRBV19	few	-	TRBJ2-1	TGTGCCAGTAGTATCTCTTCTACCGAGGAAAATGAGCAGTTCTTC	CASSISSTEENEQFF
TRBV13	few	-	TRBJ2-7	TGTGCCAGCAGCCACGGGAGTCCCCTCTCCTACGAGCAGTACTTC	CASSHGSPLSYEQYF
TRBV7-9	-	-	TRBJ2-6	TGTGCCAGCAGTCCGGGGCTCCACTCTGGGGCCAACGTCCTGACTTTC	CASSPGLHSGANVLTF
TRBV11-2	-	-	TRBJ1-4	TGTGCCAGCAGCTTCCCCTCGGGATTTATGAACGGAAAACTGTTTTTT	CASSFPSGFMNGKLFF
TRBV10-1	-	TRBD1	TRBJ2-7	TGCGCCAGCAGCCCGGGGGACAGGGTCACAGGGTACGAGCAGTACTTC	CASSPGDRVTGYEQYF
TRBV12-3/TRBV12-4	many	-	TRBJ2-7	TGTGCCAGCAGTTCCGTGGAGGGGGAGGGATCCTACGAGCAGTACTTC	CASSSVEGEGSYEQYF
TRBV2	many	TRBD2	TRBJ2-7	TGTGCCAGCAGTGGGACTAGCGGGAGGCTTCTCCAGGAGTACTTC	CASSGTSGRLLQEYF
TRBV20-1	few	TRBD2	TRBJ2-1	TGCAGTGCTAGTGCTAGCGGGAGGGTTGAGCAGTTCTTC	CSASASGRVEQFF
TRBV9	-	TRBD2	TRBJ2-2	TGTGCCAGCAGCGGAACCGGGACTAGCACCACCGGGGAGCTGTTTTTT	CASSGTGTSTTGELFF
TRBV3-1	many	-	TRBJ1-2	TGTGCCAGCAGCCGGACGGGATTCAACTATGGCTACACCTTC	CASSRTGFNYGYTF
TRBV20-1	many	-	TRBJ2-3	TGCAGTGCTAGAGATACGAGAGGTTCAGATACGCAGTATTTT	CSARDTRGSDTQYF
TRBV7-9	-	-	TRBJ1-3	TGTGCCAGCAGACCGGACAACTCGTACGGAAACACCATATATTTT	CASRPDNSYGNTIYF
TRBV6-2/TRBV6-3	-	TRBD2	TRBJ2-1	TGTGCCAGCAGTTATTCACTAGCGGGAGGCTACAATGAGCAGTTCTTC	CASSYSLAGGYNEQFF
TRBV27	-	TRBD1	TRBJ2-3	TGTGCCAGCAGTAGTGTGGGACAGGGGGTAGCAGATACGCAGTATTTT	CASSSVGQGVADTQYF
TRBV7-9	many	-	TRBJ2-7	TGTGCCAGCAGCTTAGGGCTAGCTCCCCGGGACGAGCAGTACTTC	CASSLGLAPRDEQYF
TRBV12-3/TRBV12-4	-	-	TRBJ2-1	TGTGCCAGCAGTTCCTTCGAAAAGTCCTCTAATGAGCAGTTCTTC	CASSSFEKSSNEQFF
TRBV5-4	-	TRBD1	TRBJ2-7	TGTGCCAGCAGTGGGGGACAGAGTACAACCTACGAGCAGTACTTC	CASSGGQSTTYEQYF
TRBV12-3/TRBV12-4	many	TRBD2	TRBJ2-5	TGTGCCAGCAGTTTTATCAAAATAATACTCCGGGGGAGGGGAGATCAAGAGACCCAGTACTTC	CASSFIKIILRGRGDQETQYF
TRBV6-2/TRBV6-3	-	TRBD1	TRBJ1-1	TGTGCCAGCAGTTTATTGGACAGGCCGGCGACTTTCTTT	CASSLLDRPATFF
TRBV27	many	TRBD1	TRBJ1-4	TGTGCCAGCAGTCCCGCAGGGGGAAAACTGTTTTTT	CASSPAGGKLFF